This TCR beta chain was recorded in a study of blood T cell repertoires in COVID-19. Clones were read by immunoSEQ multiplex PCR, and TCRdb kept only the in-frame ones, dropping some. The sample lists around 280,000 clones; roughly 80% were seen once. The CDR3 totals 14 residues. The germline CDR1 and CDR2 sequences are MNHEY and SVGAGI. V lost 0 bases and J 1 base, leaving 6 bases between the germline ends. The TCR comes from a woman aged 50 to 65 with active or convalescent COVID-19. Specimen: peripheral blood. The genes are TRBV6-5 and TRBJ1-1, with D unclear. As DNA, the CDR3 is TGTGCCAGCAGTTACTCGTTCGGGAACACTGAAGCTTTCTTT. This translates into CASSYSFGNTEAFF.